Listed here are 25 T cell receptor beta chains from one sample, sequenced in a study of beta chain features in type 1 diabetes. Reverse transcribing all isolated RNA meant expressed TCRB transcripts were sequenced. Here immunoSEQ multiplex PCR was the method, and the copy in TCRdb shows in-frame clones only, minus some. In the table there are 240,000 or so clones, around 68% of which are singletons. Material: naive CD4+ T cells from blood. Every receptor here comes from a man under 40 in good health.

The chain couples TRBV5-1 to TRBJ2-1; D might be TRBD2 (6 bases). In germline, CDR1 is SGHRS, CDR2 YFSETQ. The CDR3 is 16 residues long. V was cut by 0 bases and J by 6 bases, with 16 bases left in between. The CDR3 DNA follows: TGCGCCAGCAGCTTGGGCCACAGCGGGTTGACCAATGAGCAGTTCTTC. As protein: CASSLGHSGLTNEQFF.

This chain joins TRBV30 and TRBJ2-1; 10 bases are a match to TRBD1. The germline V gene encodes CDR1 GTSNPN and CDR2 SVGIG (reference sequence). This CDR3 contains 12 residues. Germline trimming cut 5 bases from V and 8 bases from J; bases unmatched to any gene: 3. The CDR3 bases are TGTGCCTGGGACAGGGGGCGGGATGAGCAGTTCTTC. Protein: CAWDRGRDEQFF.

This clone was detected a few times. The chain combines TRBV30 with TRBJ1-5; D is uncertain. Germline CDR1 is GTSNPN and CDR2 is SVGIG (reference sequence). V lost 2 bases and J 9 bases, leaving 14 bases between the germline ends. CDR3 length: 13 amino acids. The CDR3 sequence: CAWSSLPGRPQHF. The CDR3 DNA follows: TGTGCCTGGAGTTCCCTACCCGGTAGGCCCCAGCATTTT. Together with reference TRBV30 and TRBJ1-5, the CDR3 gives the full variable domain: SQTIHQWPATLVQPVGSPLSLECTVEGTSNPNLYWYRQAAGRGLQLLFYSVGIGQISSEVPQNLSASRPQDRQFILSSKKLLLSDSGFYLCAWSSLPGRPQHFGDGTRLSIL.

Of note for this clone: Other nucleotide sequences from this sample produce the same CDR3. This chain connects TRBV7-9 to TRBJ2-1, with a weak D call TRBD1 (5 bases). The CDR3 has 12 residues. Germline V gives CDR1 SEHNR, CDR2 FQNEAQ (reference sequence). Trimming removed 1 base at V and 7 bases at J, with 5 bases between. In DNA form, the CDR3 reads TGTGCCAGCAGCTTAGACAGGAATGAGCAGTTCTTC. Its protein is CASSLDRNEQFF.

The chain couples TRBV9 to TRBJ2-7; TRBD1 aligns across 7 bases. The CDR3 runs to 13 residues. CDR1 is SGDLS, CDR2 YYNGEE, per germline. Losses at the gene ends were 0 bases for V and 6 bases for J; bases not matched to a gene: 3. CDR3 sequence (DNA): TGTGCCAGCAGCGTAGAACCAGGGGGCGAGCAGTACTTC. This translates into CASSVEPGGEQYF.

The DNA for the CDR3 is TGCAGCGTCTGCGGGAGGACGACAGATACGCAGTATTTT. Its protein is CSVCGRTTDTQYF. The chain carries TRBV29-1 and TRBJ2-3, with 8 bases that match TRBD2. J gave up 3 bases and V 6 bases, and 5 bases lay outside the gene matches. This CDR3 has 13 residues. Germline CDR1 SQVTM, CDR2 ANQGSEA.

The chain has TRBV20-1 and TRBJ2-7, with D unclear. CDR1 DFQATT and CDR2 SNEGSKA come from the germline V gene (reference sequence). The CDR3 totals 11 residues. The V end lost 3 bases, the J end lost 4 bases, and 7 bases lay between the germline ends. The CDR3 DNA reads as TGCAGTGCTAGCCTTTATTACGAGCAGTACTTC. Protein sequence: CSASLYYEQYF.

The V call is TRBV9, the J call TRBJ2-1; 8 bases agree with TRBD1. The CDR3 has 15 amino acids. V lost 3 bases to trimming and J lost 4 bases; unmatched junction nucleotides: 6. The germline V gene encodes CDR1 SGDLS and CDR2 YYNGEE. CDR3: CASSGRQGTYNEQFF. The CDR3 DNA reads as TGTGCCAGCAGCGGCCGACAGGGGACTTACAATGAGCAGTTCTTC.

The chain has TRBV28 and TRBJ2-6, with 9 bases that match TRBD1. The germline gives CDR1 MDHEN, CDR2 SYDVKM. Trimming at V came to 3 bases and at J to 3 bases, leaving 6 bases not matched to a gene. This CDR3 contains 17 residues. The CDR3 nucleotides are TGTGCCAGCAGTTTCGTACAGGGGGCTGGTGGGGCCAACGTCCTGACTTTC. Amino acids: CASSFVQGAGGANVLTF.

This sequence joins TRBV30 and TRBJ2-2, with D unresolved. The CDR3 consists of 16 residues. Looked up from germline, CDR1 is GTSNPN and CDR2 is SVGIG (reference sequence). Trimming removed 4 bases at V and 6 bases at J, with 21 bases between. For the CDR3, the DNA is TGTGCCTGGACCGAAGGATTTCGGCGGCGCGCCGGGGAGCTGTTTTTT. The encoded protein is CAWTEGFRRRAGELFF.

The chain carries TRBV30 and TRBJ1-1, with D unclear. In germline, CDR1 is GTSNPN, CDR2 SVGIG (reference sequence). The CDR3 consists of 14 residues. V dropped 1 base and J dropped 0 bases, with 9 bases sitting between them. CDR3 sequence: CAWSGGTLNTEAFF. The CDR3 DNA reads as TGTGCCTGGAGTGGAGGAACCTTGAACACTGAAGCTTTCTTT.

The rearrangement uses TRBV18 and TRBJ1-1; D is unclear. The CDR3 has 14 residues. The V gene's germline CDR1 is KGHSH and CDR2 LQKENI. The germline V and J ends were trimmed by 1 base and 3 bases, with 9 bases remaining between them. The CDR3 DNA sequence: TGTGCCAGCTCACCACAGGGTCGGGACACTGAAGCTTTCTTT. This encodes CASSPQGRDTEAFF.

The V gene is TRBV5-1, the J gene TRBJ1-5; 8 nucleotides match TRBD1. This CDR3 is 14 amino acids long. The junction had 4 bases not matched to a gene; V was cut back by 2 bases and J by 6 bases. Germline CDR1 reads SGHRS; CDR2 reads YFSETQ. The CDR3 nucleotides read TGCGCCAGCAGCTTTACAGGGGGAGGTCAGCCCCAGCATTTT. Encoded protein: CASSFTGGGQPQHF. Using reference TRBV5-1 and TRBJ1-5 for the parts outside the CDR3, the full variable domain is KAGVTQTPRYLIKTRGQQVTLSCSPISGHRSVSWYQQTPGQGLQFLFEYFSETQRNKGNFPGRFSGRQFSNSRSEMNVSTLELGDSALYLCASSFTGGGQPQHFGDGTRLSIL.

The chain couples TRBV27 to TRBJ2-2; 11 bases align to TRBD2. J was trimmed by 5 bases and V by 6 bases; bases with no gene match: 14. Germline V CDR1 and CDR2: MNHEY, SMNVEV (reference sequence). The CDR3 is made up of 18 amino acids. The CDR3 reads CASRSLSGGARTTGELFF. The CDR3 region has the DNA TGTGCCAGCAGAAGTCTTAGCGGGGGGGCCCGGACTACCGGGGAGCTGTTTTTT.

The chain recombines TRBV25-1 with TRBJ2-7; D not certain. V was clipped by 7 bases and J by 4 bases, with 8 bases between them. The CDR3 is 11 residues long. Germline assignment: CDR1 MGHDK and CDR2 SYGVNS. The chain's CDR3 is CASMEEYEQYF. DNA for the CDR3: TGTGCCAGCATGGAAGAGTACGAGCAGTACTTC.

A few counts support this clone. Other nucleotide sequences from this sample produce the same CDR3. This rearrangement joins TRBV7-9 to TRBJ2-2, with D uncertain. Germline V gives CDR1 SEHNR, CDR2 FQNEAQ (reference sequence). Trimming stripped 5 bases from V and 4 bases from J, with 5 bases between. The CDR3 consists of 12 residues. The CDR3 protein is CASSLGTGELFF. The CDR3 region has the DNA TGTGCCAGCAGCCTGGGCACCGGGGAGCTGTTTTTT.

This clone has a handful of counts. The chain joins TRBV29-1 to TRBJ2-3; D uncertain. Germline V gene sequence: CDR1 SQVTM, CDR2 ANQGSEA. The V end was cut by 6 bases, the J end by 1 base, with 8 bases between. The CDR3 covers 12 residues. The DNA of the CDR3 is TGCAGCGTCTCAGAGGGCACAGATACGCAGTATTTT. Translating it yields CSVSEGTDTQYF.

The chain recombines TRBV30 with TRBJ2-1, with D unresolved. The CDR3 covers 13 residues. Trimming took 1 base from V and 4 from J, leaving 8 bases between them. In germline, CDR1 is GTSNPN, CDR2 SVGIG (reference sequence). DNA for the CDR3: TGTGCCTGGAGTGGCGACCGGTACAATGAGCAGTTCTTC. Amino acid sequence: CAWSGDRYNEQFF.

CDR3 amino acids: CAIGTSGRIGTDTQYF. As DNA, the CDR3 is TGTGCCATAGGGACTAGCGGGAGGATCGGCACAGATACGCAGTATTTT. V is TRBV10-3 and J is TRBJ2-3, with 15 bases matching TRBD2. Germline CDR1 is ENHRY and CDR2 is SYGVKD. CDR3 length: 16 residues. Germline trimming cut 9 bases from V and 1 base from J; bases unmatched to any gene: 5.

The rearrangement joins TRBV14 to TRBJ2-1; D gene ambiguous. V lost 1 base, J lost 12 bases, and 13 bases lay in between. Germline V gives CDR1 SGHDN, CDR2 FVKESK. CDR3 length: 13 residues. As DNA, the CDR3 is TGTGCCAGCAGCCAAGTTAGCTTAGGTAGGCAGTTCTTC. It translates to CASSQVSLGRQFF.

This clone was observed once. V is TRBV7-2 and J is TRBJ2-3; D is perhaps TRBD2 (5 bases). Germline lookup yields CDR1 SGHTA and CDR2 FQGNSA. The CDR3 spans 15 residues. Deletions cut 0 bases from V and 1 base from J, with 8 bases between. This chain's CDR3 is CASSLAGVGTDTQYF. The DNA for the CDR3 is TGTGCCAGCAGCTTAGCGGGAGTGGGCACAGATACGCAGTATTTT. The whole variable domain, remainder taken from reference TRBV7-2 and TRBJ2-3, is GAGVSQSPSNKVTEKGKDVELRCDPISGHTALYWYRQSLGQGLEFLIYFQGNSAPDKSGLPSDRFSAERTGGSVSTLTIQRTQQEDSAVYLCASSLAGVGTDTQYFGPGTRLTVL.

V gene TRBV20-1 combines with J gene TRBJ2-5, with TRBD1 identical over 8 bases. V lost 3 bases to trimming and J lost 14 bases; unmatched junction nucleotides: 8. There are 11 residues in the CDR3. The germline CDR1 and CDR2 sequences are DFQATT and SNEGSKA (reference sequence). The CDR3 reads CSARQGASPYF. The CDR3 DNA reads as TGCAGTGCTAGGCAGGGGGCGAGTCCCTACTTC.

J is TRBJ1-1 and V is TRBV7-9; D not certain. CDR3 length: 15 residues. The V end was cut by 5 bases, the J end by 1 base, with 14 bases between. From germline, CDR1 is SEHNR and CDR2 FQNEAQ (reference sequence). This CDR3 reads CASSPFVGGNTEAFF. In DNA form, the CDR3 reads TGTGCCAGCAGCCCGTTTGTTGGTGGGAACACTGAAGCTTTCTTT.

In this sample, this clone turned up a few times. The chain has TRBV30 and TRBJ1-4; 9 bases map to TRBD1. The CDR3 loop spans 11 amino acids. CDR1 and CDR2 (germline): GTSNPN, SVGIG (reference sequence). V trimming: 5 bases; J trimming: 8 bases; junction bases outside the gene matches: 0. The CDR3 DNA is TGTGCCTGGGGGACAGGGGAAAAACTGTTTTTT. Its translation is CAWGTGEKLFF.

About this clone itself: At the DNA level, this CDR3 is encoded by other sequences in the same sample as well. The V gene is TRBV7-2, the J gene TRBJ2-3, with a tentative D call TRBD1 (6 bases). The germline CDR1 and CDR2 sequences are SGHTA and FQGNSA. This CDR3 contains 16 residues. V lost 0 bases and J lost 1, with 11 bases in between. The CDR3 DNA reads TGTGCCAGCAGCTTAGCTCTGGCAGGGGGCACAGATACGCAGTATTTT. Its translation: CASSLALAGGTDTQYF. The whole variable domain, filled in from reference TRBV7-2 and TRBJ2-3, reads GAGVSQSPSNKVTEKGKDVELRCDPISGHTALYWYRQSLGQGLEFLIYFQGNSAPDKSGLPSDRFSAERTGGSVSTLTIQRTQQEDSAVYLCASSLALAGGTDTQYFGPGTRLTVL.